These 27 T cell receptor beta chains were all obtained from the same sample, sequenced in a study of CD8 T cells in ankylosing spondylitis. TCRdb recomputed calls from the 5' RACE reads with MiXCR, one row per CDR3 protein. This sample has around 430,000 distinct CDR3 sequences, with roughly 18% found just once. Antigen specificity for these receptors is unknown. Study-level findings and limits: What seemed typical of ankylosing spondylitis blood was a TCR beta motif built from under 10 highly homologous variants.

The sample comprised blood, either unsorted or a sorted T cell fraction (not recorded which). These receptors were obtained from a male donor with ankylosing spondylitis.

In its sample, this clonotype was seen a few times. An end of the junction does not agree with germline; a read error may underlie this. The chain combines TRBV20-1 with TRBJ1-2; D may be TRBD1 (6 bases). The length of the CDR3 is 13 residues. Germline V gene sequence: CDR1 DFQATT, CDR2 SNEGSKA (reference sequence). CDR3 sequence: CSARDRGHYDYTF. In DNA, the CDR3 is TGCAGTGCTAGAGACAGGGGTCACTATGACTACACCTTC.

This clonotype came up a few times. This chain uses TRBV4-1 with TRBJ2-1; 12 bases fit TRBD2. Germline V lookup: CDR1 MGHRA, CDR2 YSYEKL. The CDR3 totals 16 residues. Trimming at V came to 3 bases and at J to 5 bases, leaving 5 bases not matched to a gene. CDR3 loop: CASSQALAGGHNEQFF. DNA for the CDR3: TGCGCCAGCAGCCAGGCTCTAGCGGGGGGGCACAATGAGCAGTTCTTC.

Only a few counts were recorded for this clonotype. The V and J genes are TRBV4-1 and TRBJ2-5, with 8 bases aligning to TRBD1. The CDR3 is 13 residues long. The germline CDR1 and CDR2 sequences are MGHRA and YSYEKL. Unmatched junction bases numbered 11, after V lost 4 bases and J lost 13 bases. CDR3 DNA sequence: TGCGCCAGCAGCCTTCAGACAGGGGCCCAGGTGTACTTC. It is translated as CASSLQTGAQVYF.

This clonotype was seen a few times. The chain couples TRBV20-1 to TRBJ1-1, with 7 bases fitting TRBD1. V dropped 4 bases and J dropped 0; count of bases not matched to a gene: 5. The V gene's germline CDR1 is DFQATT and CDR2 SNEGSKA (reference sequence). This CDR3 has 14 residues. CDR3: CSAKGQPMNTEAFF. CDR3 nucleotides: TGCAGTGCTAAGGGACAGCCCATGAACACTGAAGCTTTCTTT.

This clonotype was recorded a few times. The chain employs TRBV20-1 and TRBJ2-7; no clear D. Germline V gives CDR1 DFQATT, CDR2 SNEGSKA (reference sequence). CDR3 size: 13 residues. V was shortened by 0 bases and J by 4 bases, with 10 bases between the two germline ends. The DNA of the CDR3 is TGCAGTGCTAGAGACTCAATACTGTACGAGCAGTACTTC. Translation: CSARDSILYEQYF.

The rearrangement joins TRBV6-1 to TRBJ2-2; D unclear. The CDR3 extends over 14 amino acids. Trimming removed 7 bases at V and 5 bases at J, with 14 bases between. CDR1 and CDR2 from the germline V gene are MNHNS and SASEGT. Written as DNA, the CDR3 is TGTGCCAGCACCGAAGGGCAATCAACCGGGGAGCTGTTTTTT. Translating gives CASTEGQSTGELFF.

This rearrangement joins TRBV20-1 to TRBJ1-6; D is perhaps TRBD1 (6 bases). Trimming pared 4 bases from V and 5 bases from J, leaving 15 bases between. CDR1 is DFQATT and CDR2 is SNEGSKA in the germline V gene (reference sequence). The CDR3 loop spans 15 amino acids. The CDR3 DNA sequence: TGCAGTGCTAACAGGGCGGATCGGCATAATTCACCCCTCCACTTT. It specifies CSANRADRHNSPLHF.

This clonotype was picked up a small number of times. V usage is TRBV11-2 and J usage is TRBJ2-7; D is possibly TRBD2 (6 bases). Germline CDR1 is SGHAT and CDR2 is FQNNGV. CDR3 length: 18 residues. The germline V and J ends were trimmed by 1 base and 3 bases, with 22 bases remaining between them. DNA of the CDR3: TGTGCCAGCAGCTTAGGGGGTGCGGTAACGGGACTCAGCTACGAGCAGTACTTC. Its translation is CASSLGGAVTGLSYEQYF.

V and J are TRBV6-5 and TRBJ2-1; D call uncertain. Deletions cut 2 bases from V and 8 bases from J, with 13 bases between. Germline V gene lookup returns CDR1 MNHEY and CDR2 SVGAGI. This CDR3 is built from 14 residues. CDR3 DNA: TGTGCCAGCAGTTACACCCCAGAAGGGTATGAGCAGTTCTTC. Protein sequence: CASSYTPEGYEQFF.

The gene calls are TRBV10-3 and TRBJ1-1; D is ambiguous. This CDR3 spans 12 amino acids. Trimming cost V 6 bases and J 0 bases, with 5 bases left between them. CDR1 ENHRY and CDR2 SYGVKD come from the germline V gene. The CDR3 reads CAIREMNTEAFF. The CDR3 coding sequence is TGTGCCATCAGGGAGATGAACACTGAAGCTTTCTTT.

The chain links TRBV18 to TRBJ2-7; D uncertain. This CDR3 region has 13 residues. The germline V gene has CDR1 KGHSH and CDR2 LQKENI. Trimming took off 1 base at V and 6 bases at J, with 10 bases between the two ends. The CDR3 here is CASSPQGFGEQYF. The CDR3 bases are TGTGCCAGCTCACCACAAGGGTTCGGCGAGCAGTACTTC. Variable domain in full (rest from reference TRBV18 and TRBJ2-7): NAGVMQNPRHLVRRRGQEARLRCSPMKGHSHVYWYRQLPEEGLKFMVYLQKENIIDESGMPKERFSAEFPKEGPSILRIQQVVRGDSAAYFCASSPQGFGEQYFGPGTRLTVT.

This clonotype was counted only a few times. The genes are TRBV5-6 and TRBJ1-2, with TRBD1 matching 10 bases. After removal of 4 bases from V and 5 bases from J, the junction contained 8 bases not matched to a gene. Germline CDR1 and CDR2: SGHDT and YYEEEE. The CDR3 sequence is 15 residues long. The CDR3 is CASSGGPGQGYGYTF. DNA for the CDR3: TGTGCCAGCAGCGGGGGACCGGGACAGGGGTATGGCTACACCTTC.

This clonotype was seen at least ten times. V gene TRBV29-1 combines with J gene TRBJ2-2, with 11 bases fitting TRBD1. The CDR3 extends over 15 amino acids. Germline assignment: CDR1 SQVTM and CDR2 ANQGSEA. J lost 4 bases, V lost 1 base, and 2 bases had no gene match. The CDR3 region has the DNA TGCAGCGTTGAAGGGACAGGGGGCGTCACCGGGGAGCTGTTTTTT. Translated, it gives CSVEGTGGVTGELFF.

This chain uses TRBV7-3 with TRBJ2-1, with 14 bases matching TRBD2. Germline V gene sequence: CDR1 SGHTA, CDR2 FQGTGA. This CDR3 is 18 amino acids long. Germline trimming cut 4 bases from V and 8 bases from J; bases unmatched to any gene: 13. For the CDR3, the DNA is TGTGCCAGCAGCTCAATCGCGACCGGGACTAGCGGGAGTTATGAGCAGTTCTTC. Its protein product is CASSSIATGTSGSYEQFF.

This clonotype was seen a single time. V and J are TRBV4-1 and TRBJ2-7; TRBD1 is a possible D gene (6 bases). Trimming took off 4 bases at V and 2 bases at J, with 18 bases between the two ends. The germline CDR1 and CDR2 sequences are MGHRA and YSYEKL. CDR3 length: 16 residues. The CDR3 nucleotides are TGCGCCAGCAGCCGGGGGACGAGGACAGCTACCTACGAGCAGTACTTC. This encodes CASSRGTRTATYEQYF.

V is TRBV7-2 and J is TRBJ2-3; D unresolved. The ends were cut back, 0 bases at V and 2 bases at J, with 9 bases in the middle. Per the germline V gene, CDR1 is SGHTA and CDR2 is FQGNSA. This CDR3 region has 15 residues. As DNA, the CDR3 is TGTGCCAGCAGCTTAGCCGGACGACCCACAGATACGCAGTATTTT. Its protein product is CASSLAGRPTDTQYF.

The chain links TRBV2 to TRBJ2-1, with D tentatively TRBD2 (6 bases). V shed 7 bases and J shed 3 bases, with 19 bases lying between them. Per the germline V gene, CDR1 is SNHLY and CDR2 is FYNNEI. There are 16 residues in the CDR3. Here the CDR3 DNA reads TGTGCCAGCACCGGCGGGGCTAGATCCCACTACAATGAGCAGTTCTTC. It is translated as CASTGGARSHYNEQFF.

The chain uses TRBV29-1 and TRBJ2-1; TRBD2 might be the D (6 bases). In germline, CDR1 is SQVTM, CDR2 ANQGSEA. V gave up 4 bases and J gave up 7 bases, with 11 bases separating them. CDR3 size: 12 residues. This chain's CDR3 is CSVGLVRNEQFF. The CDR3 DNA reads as TGCAGCGTTGGACTAGTGCGTAATGAGCAGTTCTTC.

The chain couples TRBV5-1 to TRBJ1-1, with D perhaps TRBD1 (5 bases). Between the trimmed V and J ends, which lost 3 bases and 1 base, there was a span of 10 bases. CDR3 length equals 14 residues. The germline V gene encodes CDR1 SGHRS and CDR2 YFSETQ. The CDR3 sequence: CASSSGLQNTEAFF. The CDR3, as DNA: TGCGCCAGCAGCTCGGGACTTCAGAACACTGAAGCTTTCTTT.

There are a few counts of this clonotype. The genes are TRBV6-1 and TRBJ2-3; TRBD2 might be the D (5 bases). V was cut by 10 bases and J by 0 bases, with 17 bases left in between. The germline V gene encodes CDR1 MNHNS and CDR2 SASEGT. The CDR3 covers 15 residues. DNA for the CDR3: TGTGCCATAAGACCGGGAACCACTAGCACAGATACGCAGTATTTT. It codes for CAIRPGTTSTDTQYF.

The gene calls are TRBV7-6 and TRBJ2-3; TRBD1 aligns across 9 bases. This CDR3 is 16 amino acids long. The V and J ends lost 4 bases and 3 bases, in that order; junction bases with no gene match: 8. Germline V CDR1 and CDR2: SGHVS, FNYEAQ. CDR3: CASSYIPGQGTDTQYF. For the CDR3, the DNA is TGTGCCAGCAGCTACATCCCGGGACAGGGAACAGATACGCAGTATTTT.

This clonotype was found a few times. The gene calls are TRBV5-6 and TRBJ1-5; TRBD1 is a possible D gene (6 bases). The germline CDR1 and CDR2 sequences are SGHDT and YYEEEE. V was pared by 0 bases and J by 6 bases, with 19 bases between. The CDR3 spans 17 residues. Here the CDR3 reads CASSLAGPGGGGQPQHF. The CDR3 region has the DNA TGTGCCAGCAGCTTGGCCGGTCCGGGCGGGGGCGGTCAGCCCCAGCATTTT. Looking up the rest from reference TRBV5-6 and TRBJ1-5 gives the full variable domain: DAGVTQSPTHLIKTRGQQVTLRCSPKSGHDTVSWYQQALGQGPQFIFQYYEEEERQRGNFPDRFSGHQFPNYSSELNVNALLLGDSALYLCASSLAGPGGGGQPQHFGDGTRLSIL.

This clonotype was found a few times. The CDR3 loop is CASSLGGQEETQYF. The CDR3 DNA reads TGCGCCAGCAGCTTGGGAGGGCAAGAGGAGACCCAGTACTTC. J is TRBJ2-5 and V is TRBV5-1; D perhaps matches TRBD2 (5 bases). The CDR3 covers 14 residues. Per germline, CDR1 SGHRS and CDR2 YFSETQ. V was shortened by 0 bases and J by 5 bases, with 11 bases between the two germline ends.

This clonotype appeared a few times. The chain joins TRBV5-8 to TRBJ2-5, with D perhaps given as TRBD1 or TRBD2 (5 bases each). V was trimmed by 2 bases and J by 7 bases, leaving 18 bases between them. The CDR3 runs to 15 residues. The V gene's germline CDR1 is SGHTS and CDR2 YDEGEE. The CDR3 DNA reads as TGTGCCAGCAGCTTTATGGGGGTCGTAAAGGGGACCCAGTACTTC. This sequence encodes CASSFMGVVKGTQYF.

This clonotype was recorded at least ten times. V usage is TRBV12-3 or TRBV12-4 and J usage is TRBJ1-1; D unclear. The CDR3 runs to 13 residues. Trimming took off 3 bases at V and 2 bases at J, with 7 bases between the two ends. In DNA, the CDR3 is TGTGCCAGCAGTTTCGGGCGAAACACTGAAGCTTTCTTT. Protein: CASSFGRNTEAFF.

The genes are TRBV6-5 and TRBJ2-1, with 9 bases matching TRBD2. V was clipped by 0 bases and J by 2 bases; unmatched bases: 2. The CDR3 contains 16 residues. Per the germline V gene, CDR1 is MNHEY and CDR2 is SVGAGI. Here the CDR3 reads CASSYSRTSAYNEQFF. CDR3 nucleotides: TGTGCCAGCAGTTACTCGAGGACTAGCGCCTACAATGAGCAGTTCTTC.

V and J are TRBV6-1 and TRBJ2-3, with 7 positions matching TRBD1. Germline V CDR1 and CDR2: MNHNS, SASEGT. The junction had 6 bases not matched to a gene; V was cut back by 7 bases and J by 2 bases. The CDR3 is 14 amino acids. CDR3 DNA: TGTGCCAGCAAAAGAGGGGGCAACACAGATACGCAGTATTTT. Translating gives CASKRGGNTDTQYF.